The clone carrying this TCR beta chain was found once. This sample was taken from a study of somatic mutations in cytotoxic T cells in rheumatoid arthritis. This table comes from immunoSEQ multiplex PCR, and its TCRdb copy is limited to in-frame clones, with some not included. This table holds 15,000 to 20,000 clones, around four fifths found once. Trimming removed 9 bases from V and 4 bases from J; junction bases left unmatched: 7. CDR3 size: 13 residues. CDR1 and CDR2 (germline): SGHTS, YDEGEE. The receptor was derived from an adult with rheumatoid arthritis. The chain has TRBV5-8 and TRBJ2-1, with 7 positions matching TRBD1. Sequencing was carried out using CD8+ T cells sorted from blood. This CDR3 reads CAIPGQRYNEQFF. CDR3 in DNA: TGTGCCATACCGGGACAGAGATACAATGAGCAGTTCTTC.